One T cell receptor (beta chain) is described in this entry. Clones were sequenced by immunoSEQ multiplex PCR, and TCRdb holds only the in-frame ones, with some missing. The sample lists some 150,000 clones, approximately 87% occurring once. The CDR3 has 14 amino acids. The germline CDR1 and CDR2 sequences are SGHNT and YYREEE (reference sequence). With 3 bases clipped from V and 4 bases from J, the junction kept 4 bases outside the gene matches. These data come from a study of blood T cell repertoires in COVID-19. Overall study context: Sources were T cells, B-cell-depleted T cells, or PBMCs; the material itself was cDNA or gDNA.

Sequencing was performed on peripheral blood. The chain joins TRBV5-4 to TRBJ1-2; 9 bases are shared with TRBD1. This clonotype was sampled from a woman in her thirties or forties with acute or convalescent COVID-19. The CDR3 is CASSSGTGSYGYTF. The CDR3 DNA sequence: TGTGCCAGCAGCTCCGGGACAGGGTCCTATGGCTACACCTTC.